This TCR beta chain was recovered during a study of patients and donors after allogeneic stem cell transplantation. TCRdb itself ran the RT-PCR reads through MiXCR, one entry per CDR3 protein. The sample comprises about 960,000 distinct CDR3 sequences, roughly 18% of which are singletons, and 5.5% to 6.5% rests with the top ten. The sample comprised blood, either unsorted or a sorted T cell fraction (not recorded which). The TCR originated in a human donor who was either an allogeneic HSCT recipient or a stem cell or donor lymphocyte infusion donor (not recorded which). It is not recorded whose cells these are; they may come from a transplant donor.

The chain's CDR3 is CSARDRDRGESPLHF. Here the CDR3 DNA reads TGCAGTGCTAGAGATCGGGACAGGGGAGAGTCACCCCTCCACTTT. The chain carries TRBV20-1 and TRBJ1-6; 10 bases are a match to TRBD1. This CDR3 contains 15 residues. J gave up 10 bases and V 0 bases, and 6 bases lay outside the gene matches. The V gene's germline CDR1 is DFQATT and CDR2 SNEGSKA (reference sequence).